Given below is one TCR beta chain in context. The same CDR3 is also encoded by other DNA sequences in this sample. These data originate in a study of shared clonotypes between healthy human individuals. This CDR3 spans 14 amino acids. The protocol was immunoSEQ multiplex PCR, while the TCRdb copy is restricted to in-frame clones and leaves out a portion. Of 2 million to 3 million clones listed, over 85% were seen once; the top ten hold approximately 0.37%. Investigators divided CD4+ cells into CD45RA+ naive and CD45RA-negative memory subsets. The sequenced sample consisted of naive CD4+ T cells from PBMCs. Subset: CD45RA+ positively selected. The chain carries TRBV21-1 and TRBJ2-7. TRBV21-1 is tagged as a pseudogene. The TCR was taken from a man younger than 30 in good health. Some clones in this sample may be carry-over from other donors' samples. CDR3 amino acids: CASSGRDGAYEQYF. As DNA, the CDR3 is TGTGCCAGCAGCGGTCGGGACGGCGCCTACGAGCAGTACTTC.